The 24 T cell receptor beta chains below were found in one sample sequenced in a study of T cells after yellow fever vaccination. A single record per CDR3 protein comes from TCRdb applying MiXCR to the 5' RACE reads. The sample lists around 500,000 distinct CDR3 sequences, 21% occurring once. Source: PBMCs, taken about 20 days after the first yellow fever vaccination. These receptors came from a man aged 18 to 35 who received the YFV17D yellow fever vaccine.

J is TRBJ2-3 and V is TRBV5-1; D uncertain. This CDR3 is 15 amino acids long. Germline assignment: CDR1 SGHRS and CDR2 YFSETQ. Trimming removed 0 bases at V and 5 bases at J, with 13 bases between. The DNA of the CDR3 is TGCGCCAGCAGCTTGGGATCGTCAATGGAAGATACGCAGTATTTT. It yields the protein CASSLGSSMEDTQYF.

Only a few counts were recorded for this clonotype. CDR3: CASCKETDTEAFF. The CDR3 DNA reads as TGTGCCAGCTGTAAGGAAACGGACACTGAAGCTTTCTTT. The genes are TRBV2 and TRBJ1-1, with D uncertain. This CDR3 region has 13 residues. V shed 8 bases and J shed 3 bases, with 13 bases lying between them. The germline V gene encodes CDR1 SNHLY and CDR2 FYNNEI.

In this sample, this clonotype turned up a few times. The chain uses TRBV20-1 and TRBJ2-5, with D perhaps matching TRBD1 (6 bases). V lost 6 bases to trimming and J lost 2 bases, with 16 bases between them. Looked up from germline, CDR1 is DFQATT and CDR2 is SNEGSKA (reference sequence). The CDR3 is made up of 14 amino acids. Here the CDR3 DNA reads TGCAGTGCCTATCAACAGGGCGGACAAGAGACCCAGTACTTC. This codes for CSAYQQGGQETQYF.

V and J are TRBV5-1 and TRBJ2-7; 7 bases match TRBD1. Trimming removed 0 bases from V and 4 bases from J; junction bases left unmatched: 4. This CDR3 region has 14 residues. The germline V gene encodes CDR1 SGHRS and CDR2 YFSETQ. CDR3 sequence reads: CASSLAGRGYEQYF. The CDR3 DNA reads as TGCGCCAGCAGCTTGGCCGGCAGGGGGTACGAGCAGTACTTC.

This chain joins TRBV20-1 and TRBJ2-7; D call uncertain. Germline V lookup: CDR1 DFQATT, CDR2 SNEGSKA (reference sequence). This CDR3 has 13 amino acids. The V gene lost 4 bases and the J gene lost 3 bases, with 13 bases spanning the gap. CDR3 DNA sequence: TGCAGTGCTACTCCTATCGGCGACTACGAGCAGTACTTC. Encoded protein: CSATPIGDYEQYF.

The chain recombines TRBV20-1 with TRBJ1-5; 8 bases line up with TRBD1. Germline V gene sequence: CDR1 DFQATT, CDR2 SNEGSKA (reference sequence). The trim removed 6 bases at V and 5 bases at J, leaving 3 bases unmatched. The CDR3 contains 12 residues. The CDR3 here is CSARQGHQPQHF. CDR3 DNA sequence: TGCAGTGCCCGACAGGGGCATCAGCCCCAGCATTTT.

V usage is TRBV18 and J usage is TRBJ2-3; 9 positions agree with TRBD2. Unmatched junction bases numbered 14, after V lost 3 bases and J lost 4 bases. Germline-derived CDR1 and CDR2 are KGHSH and LQKENI. CDR3 size: 18 residues. The CDR3: CASSPHRHERGAADTQYF. For the CDR3, the DNA is TGTGCCAGCTCACCCCATCGGCACGAGCGGGGGGCCGCAGATACGCAGTATTTT.

This clonotype has only a few counts. V and J are TRBV10-3 and TRBJ2-5; maybe TRBD1 (6 bases). In germline, CDR1 is ENHRY, CDR2 SYGVKD. V dropped 6 bases and J dropped 0 bases, with 11 bases sitting between them. This CDR3 region has 14 residues. This CDR3 reads CAISARQDQETQYF. CDR3 DNA sequence: TGTGCCATCAGCGCTAGACAGGACCAAGAGACCCAGTACTTC.

This clonotype occurred many times. The chain has TRBV10-3 and TRBJ2-2; D gene ambiguous. Germline V lookup: CDR1 ENHRY, CDR2 SYGVKD. V was shortened by 0 bases and J by 5 bases, with 13 bases between the two germline ends. This CDR3 contains 16 residues. Written as DNA, the CDR3 is TGTGCCATCAGTGAGTCAACATTAAGGGAAACCGGGGAGCTGTTTTTT. Protein sequence: CAISESTLRETGELFF.

In its sample, this clonotype was seen a few times. This chain links TRBV6-1 with TRBJ1-1; possible D gene TRBD1, 5 bases. The CDR3 contains 13 residues. V lost 5 bases and J 6 bases, leaving 13 bases between the germline ends. Germline V lookup: CDR1 MNHNS, CDR2 SASEGT. The CDR3 DNA is TGTGCCAGCAGTCCGGGAGGGGAGGCTGAAGCTTTCTTT. Its translation: CASSPGGEAEAFF.

This clonotype was recorded a few times. The rearrangement links TRBV6-5 to TRBJ1-6; D is perhaps TRBD1 (6 bases). CDR1 MNHEY and CDR2 SVGAGI come from the germline V gene. The V end was cut by 8 bases, the J end by 6 bases, with 8 bases between. The CDR3 spans 12 residues. The CDR3 bases are TGTGCCAGCTGGACAGCTAATTCACCCCTCCACTTT. Protein sequence: CASWTANSPLHF.

This clonotype was observed a few times. The rearrangement joins TRBV11-2 to TRBJ2-2; tentative D call: TRBD1 (5 bases). CDR3 length: 17 amino acids. V shed 0 bases and J shed 7 bases, with 18 bases lying between them. CDR1 SGHAT and CDR2 FQNNGV come from the germline V gene. In nucleotides, the CDR3 is TGTGCCAGCAGCTTAGAACCAGGGCGGATCATATTCGGGGAGCTGTTTTTT. Translation: CASSLEPGRIIFGELFF. Full variable domain (rest looked up from reference TRBV11-2 and TRBJ2-2): EAGVAQSPRYKIIEKRQSVAFWCNPISGHATLYWYQQILGQGPKLLIQFQNNGVVDDSQLPKDRFSAERLKGVDSTLKIQPAKLEDSAVYLCASSLEPGRIIFGELFFGEGSRLTVL.

Only a few counts were recorded for this clonotype. The chain carries TRBV10-3 and TRBJ2-7; 8 nucleotides line up with TRBD2. Per the germline V gene, CDR1 is ENHRY and CDR2 is SYGVKD. The CDR3 loop spans 14 amino acids. After removal of 6 bases from V and 0 bases from J, the junction contained 4 bases not matched to a gene. CDR3 sequence reads: CAISPGGVSYEQYV. For the CDR3, the DNA is TGTGCCATCAGCCCGGGGGGGGTCTCCTACGAGCAGTACGTC.

This clonotype has only a few counts. V is TRBV14 and J is TRBJ2-7, with unresolved D. The germline V and J ends were trimmed by 3 bases and 3 bases, with 9 bases remaining between them. Germline V gives CDR1 SGHDN, CDR2 FVKESK. The CDR3 spans 13 residues. The DNA for the CDR3 is TGTGCCAGCAGCCACCCAGGCGACTACGAGCAGTACGTC. Translating it yields CASSHPGDYEQYV.

The chain combines TRBV28 with TRBJ1-2; 8 positions match TRBD1. CDR1 is MDHEN and CDR2 is SYDVKM in the germline V gene. The trim removed 8 bases at V and 1 base at J, leaving 6 bases unmatched. The CDR3 consists of 14 residues. The CDR3 here is CASRGQAINYGYTF. CDR3 nucleotide sequence: TGTGCCAGCCGGGGACAGGCAATTAACTATGGCTACACCTTC.

This sequence joins TRBV20-1 and TRBJ2-6; TRBD2 aligns across 12 bases. The CDR3 extends over 19 amino acids. Trimming cost V 3 bases and J 0 bases; bases outside gene matches: 9. Per the germline V gene, CDR1 is DFQATT and CDR2 is SNEGSKA (reference sequence). The CDR3 protein is CSARSLAGGILSGANVLTF. The CDR3 bases are TGCAGTGCTAGGTCCCTAGCGGGGGGGATCCTCTCTGGGGCCAACGTCCTGACTTTC.

This clonotype was detected only once. The CDR3 protein is CSLNTAQGRSNEKLFF. CDR3 nucleotide sequence: TGCAGCCTCAATACCGCCCAGGGGCGGAGTAATGAAAAACTGTTTTTT. The chain joins TRBV20-1 to TRBJ1-4; D may be TRBD1 (6 bases). CDR1 DFQATT and CDR2 SNEGSKA come from the germline V gene (reference sequence). The CDR3 contains 16 residues.

This chain joins TRBV7-6 and TRBJ1-2; TRBD1 might be the D (5 bases). Germline V gene data show CDR1 as SGHVS and CDR2 as FNYEAQ. Deletions cut 2 bases from V and 5 bases from J, with 12 bases between. The CDR3 extends over 14 amino acids. The CDR3 spells CASSLRAKGYGYTF. The CDR3 bases are TGTGCCAGCAGCTTAAGAGCGAAGGGGTATGGCTACACCTTC.

Only a few counts were recorded for this clonotype. The chain recombines TRBV4-3 with TRBJ2-5, with D possibly matching TRBD1 (6 bases). The CDR3 contains 18 residues. V gave up 0 bases and J gave up 4 bases, with 21 bases separating them. Germline V lookup: CDR1 LGHNA, CDR2 YSLEER. CDR3 region: CASSQDTGSGGVGETQYF. The DNA of the CDR3 is TGCGCCAGCAGCCAAGATACAGGGTCCGGTGGGGTAGGAGAGACCCAGTACTTC.

The chain carries TRBV6-6 and TRBJ1-1; 10 bases align to TRBD1. This CDR3 is 13 amino acids long. The germline CDR1 and CDR2 sequences are MNHNY and SVGAGI (reference sequence). V was pared by 5 bases and J by 10 bases, with 7 bases of the junction left unmatched. The CDR3 nucleotides are TGTGCCAGCAGTCCGACAGGGGGCTCGCGAGCTTTCTTT. Residues: CASSPTGGSRAFF.

This clonotype was observed a handful of times. This sequence joins TRBV5-5 and TRBJ2-1; TRBD2 matches 10 bases. J was trimmed by 10 bases and V by 4 bases; bases with no gene match: 14. The CDR3 is 16 amino acids. Germline values: CDR1 SGHKS, CDR2 YYEKEE (reference sequence). The CDR3 bases are TGTGCCAGCAGCGGAGTCACCAGCGGGGGGGCTGGAGAGCAGTTCTTC. This encodes CASSGVTSGGAGEQFF.

The rearrangement uses TRBV27 and TRBJ1-3; D is unresolved. Germline CDR1 MNHEY, CDR2 SMNVEV (reference sequence). The CDR3 has 13 amino acids. The ends were cut back, 0 bases at V and 4 bases at J, with 4 bases in the middle. The CDR3 is CASSLSEGNTIYF. The CDR3 DNA is TGTGCCAGCAGTTTATCTGAAGGAAACACCATATATTTT.

The chain employs TRBV4-1 and TRBJ2-5, with TRBD2 as a possible D gene (7 bases). CDR3 size: 16 residues. V lost 1 base to trimming and J lost 2 bases, with 14 bases between them. Germline V gene sequence: CDR1 MGHRA, CDR2 YSYEKL. The CDR3 DNA sequence: TGCGCCAGCAGCCAAGCGGGGGGCCGTGGGCAAGAGACCCAGTACTTC. Translated, it gives CASSQAGGRGQETQYF.

This clonotype came up a few times. CDR3 DNA: TGCTCCGGGGGAGATTACAATGAGCAGTTCTTC. It codes for CSGGDYNEQFF. The chain links TRBV29-1 to TRBJ2-1; a possible D gene is TRBD2 (6 bases). Germline CDR1 and CDR2: SQVTM and ANQGSEA. There are 11 residues in the CDR3.